Sequencing of this T cell receptor beta chain was carried out in a study of T cell repertoires in cytomegalovirus infection. Study-wide background: Public TCR beta signature analysis indicated the presence of both CMV infection and matching HLA type.

In germline, CDR1 is LNHNV, CDR2 YYDKDF (reference sequence). This CDR3 has 15 residues. V lost 0 bases and J lost 9, with 17 bases in between. As concerns this clonotype: What it binds is not known.

Using its own MiXCR run on the reads, TCRdb lists one record per CDR3 protein. The sample has 55,000 to 70,000 distinct CDR3 sequences, roughly 34% seen once. Sequenced material: PBMCs, sequenced either directly or after in vitro stimulation (not recorded which). The chain is built from TRBV15 and TRBJ1-2, with unresolved D. The clonotype was recovered from a human donor in good health (CMV status not recorded). Some clones in this sample may be carry-over from other donors' samples. The CDR3 loop is CATSRDLAGLESYTF. The CDR3 DNA reads TGTGCCACCAGCAGAGATCTTGCGGGTTTAGAGAGCTACACCTTC.